The subject of this entry is one TCR beta chain. What this receptor recognizes is not known. Base qualities are not provided; no much larger clone lies one nucleotide away. This sample was taken from a study of cytomegalovirus exposure and HLA in healthy donors (dated 2017 in TCRdb). Regarding the research as a whole: An earlier analysis of 587 of the donors reported around 280 Gb of sequence data and 117 million unique TCR beta sequences obtained from 180 million or so T cells. An earlier analysis of around 640 of the donors used high-throughput TCR beta sequencing to judge whether each TCR beta V gene segment behaved as functional or pseudogenic. Every discovery cohort repertoire had been produced on one sequencing platform. Besides the first cohort of around 700 subjects, a separate validation cohort made up of around 120 different subjects was used. The later analysis used no new phenotypic data to find candidate immune exposures, relying instead on TCR beta sequences and their occurrence across donors. High-throughput TCR immunosequencing, statistical association of individual TCRs with disease status, and machine learning were combined to predict cytomegalovirus infection status. The T cell repertoires of around 670 subjects were profiled by immunosequencing and related to cytomegalovirus serostatus. Across 398 genotyped donors of the cohort, an average of roughly 200,000 unique TCR beta nucleotide sequences per donor were sequenced, and 15% to 20% of those sequences were non-productive. A few DR-DQ haplotypes were treated as single units for association and clustering because of strong linkage in the cohort. An early release covering just under 650 HLA-typed donors comprised about 300 gigabases of sequencing data and approximately 85 million unique TCR sequences. HLA typing included class I and class II loci at four-digit resolution. Alongside the repertoire data, information on donor age, sex, ethnicity and CMV serostatus was compiled. Of the roughly 410 genotyped donors, 81% were placed in the genetic ancestry cluster associated with self-reported Caucasian donors. The aim of the study was to test whether cataloging public T cell receptors could identify signatures of past pathogen exposure. A later analysis re-analyzed previously published TCR beta repertoires from 666 donors and added high-resolution HLA genotyping to study TCR occurrence patterns. In a later genetic analysis, genome-wide SNP genotypes for 398 of the 666 donors were used, and that subset was treated as a discovery cohort. The number of typed donors differed by locus: 629-630 for A, B, C, DRB1 and DQB1; 522 for DQA1; over 600 for DPA1; and about 470 for DPB1.

Libraries were prepared through the immunoSEQ multiplex PCR assay. A mixture of 60 forward primers for TCR Vbeta segments and 13 reverse primers for TCR Jbeta segments was used in the multiplex PCR. Amplification of the CDR3 region of rearranged TCR beta genes was performed with a multiplex PCR assay on genomic DNA. On the Illumina HiSeq System, the amplified TCR beta libraries were sequenced as 87-base-pair reads. The paper's processing steps were these. A later analysis counted about 80 million unique TCR beta chains across the 666 repertoires, and 9.5 million to 11 million of these chains were shared by at least two donors. Raw reads were error-corrected and collapsed into unique sequences by a nearest-neighbor algorithm in which closely related sequences were merged to remove PCR and sequencing errors. To assign V, D and J gene segments, CDR3 sequences were aligned to IMGT reference sequences. Each retained sequence needed at least a six-nucleotide match to both a V gene segment and a J gene segment. Rearrangements were called productive when the CDR3 lacked stop codons and stayed in frame with V and J; all others were non-productive. Following IMGT convention, CDR3 was defined as the stretch from the second conserved V-encoded cysteine up to the conserved J-encoded phenylalanine. In an earlier analysis of roughly 580 of the donors, sequences lacking an unambiguous match to a single V gene segment were excluded. In an earlier analysis of 450 to 700 of the donors, V segments were called functional above 56.7% productive rearrangements and were called segregating when the between-donor standard deviation exceeded 5%. A statistical classification framework was developed to diagnose cytomegalovirus status using the catalog of TCR beta chain sequences. In a later analysis, V and J genes were assigned by comparing TCR nucleotide sequences against IMGT/GENE-DB human TR gene sequences. Using the TCRdist pipeline, a later analysis assigned CDR3 sequences along with most-parsimonious VDJ recombination scenarios. In a later analysis, every TCR beta chain was defined by the combination of its CDR3 amino acid sequence and its V-gene family, and reads without a unique V-gene family were dropped. A later analysis removed nearly 600 highly shared, low-generation-probability nucleotide sequences to deal with suspected cross-contamination and a sequencing artifact. A later analysis calculated a clonal expansion index for each public chain from normalized within-repertoire ranks of inferred template counts. In a later analysis, generation probabilities were computed with a VDJ recombination model fitted to out-of-frame rearrangements, and the resulting probabilities were checked against IGoR. In a later analysis, hypergeometric tests were used to score TCR-TCR, TCR-HLA and TCR-CMV co-occurrence, with a repertoire-size bias correction applied to TCR pairs. To estimate false discovery rates, a later analysis permuted the HLA or CMV assignments 20 times. A later analysis grouped co-occurring TCRs with DBSCAN, adding TCRdist sequence similarity when clustering within HLA-allele-positive subsets. For co-occurrence clustering, repertoires with fewer than 30,000 or more than 120,000 public chains were excluded, along with five repertoires with anomalous nucleotide sharing. TCRdb limited this immuneACCESS table to in-frame rearrangements with V and J called. A share of clones is missing; checked studies link under half to unresolved V genes, and the rest is unexplained. V, J and clone size reflect that table, while D and trimming were determined from the DNA. The sample yields nearly 300,000 clones; 86% were counted once. The top ten hold roughly 4% of the sample.

Overall study outcomes, separate from this receptor: In a later analysis, HLA-associated TCR beta chains were found to be more clonally expanded and to have lower generation probabilities than equally common non-associated chains. The classifier was reported to diagnose cytomegalovirus status with high specificity and sensitivity in both the original cohort and the validation cohort. A later genetic analysis reported fewer N-insertions in productive TCRs among donors in an Asian-associated ancestry cluster than the approximately 670-donor mean. At a false discovery rate of 0.05, a later analysis linked roughly 17,000 TCR beta sequences to specific HLA alleles. Presence/absence analyses assumed roughly uniform sequencing depth across donors, an assumption that may not hold. Because some donors lacked HLA typing at each locus, the association tests relied only on the typed subset. Three of the identified cytomegalovirus-associated TCR beta chains were confirmed in vitro to be specific for cytomegalovirus antigens. In a later analysis, the rate of TCR association differed among HLA loci, with DRB1 alleles having the most associated TCRs and HLA-C alleles having the fewest. In a later genetic analysis, a missense DCLRE1C variant was associated with V-gene and J-gene trimming of TCR beta chains, and the association was replicated in an independent cohort. A further reported finding was that TCR beta sequences accurately predicted the HLA-A and HLA-B alleles for most subjects in the first cohort. For the cohort, immune exposure information was limited to CMV serostatus. Assigning TCR associations to individual alleles was difficult when HLA alleles, especially DR and DQ, strongly co-occurred. Correlated functional status among segregating V segments might be attributable to linkage disequilibrium, but an unknown experimental factor could not be ruled out. Because the 87-base-pair reads could not distinguish some IMGT-functional V segments, including TRBV6-2 and TRBV6-3, those segments were excluded. Because counts were too low, some 16 rarely observed V segments, including chromosome 9 orphons, were excluded from the earlier analysis of 587 of the donors. An earlier analysis of several hundred of the donors showed that most TCR beta V segments appeared in productive rearrangements either about 87% or about 30% of the time, which broadly matched IMGT annotations. While some public TCRs were present in many individuals, most TCR sequences turned up only very rarely across donors. The study listed approximately 160 TCR beta chains as associated with cytomegalovirus. In a later analysis, most CMV-associated TCR beta chains were found to appear HLA-restricted, with HLA associations seemingly driven largely by CMV exposure. The cohort was sequenced for TCR beta chains only, and without alpha or paired-chain data the features that could be detected were limited. A cluster of highly shared sequence variants was judged likely to represent a technical artifact of the sequencing pipeline. The authors suggested that the approach could potentially be extended to other disease states and immunological phenotypes. Several of the top co-occurrence clusters appeared to be linked to parvovirus B19, influenza, CMV and Epstein-Barr virus, according to a later analysis.

According to the germline V gene, CDR1 reads MDHEN and CDR2 reads SYDVKM. V is reduced by 5 bases and J by 4 bases, leaving a spacing of 14 bases between them. The cysteine opens and the phenylalanine closes a CDR3 of 14 amino acids. Only CDR3 DNA remains: 42 bases, in frame from the first base. In total, more than 500 healthy bone marrow donors made up the cohort. At the time of sampling, all cohort members were nominally healthy, though unrecorded immune exposures were likely present. The donor was CMV seropositive and was included in the group of approximately 310 seropositive cohort members. A peripheral blood sample was provided by each donor, and peripheral blood mononuclear cells were used for TCR beta sequencing. Genomic DNA extraction from the blood cell samples was performed with the Qiagen DNeasy Blood Extraction Kit.

The sample was PBMCs. The source of this sequence is a man aged 40-49 years in good health and CMV-seropositive. The chain is assembled from TRBV28 and TRBJ1-2; TRBD1 might be the D gene, on 6 matching bases. The DNA reads TGTGCCAGCAGTACACAGGGAAAGCCCTATGGCTACACCTTC. It is translated as CASSTQGKPYGYTF.